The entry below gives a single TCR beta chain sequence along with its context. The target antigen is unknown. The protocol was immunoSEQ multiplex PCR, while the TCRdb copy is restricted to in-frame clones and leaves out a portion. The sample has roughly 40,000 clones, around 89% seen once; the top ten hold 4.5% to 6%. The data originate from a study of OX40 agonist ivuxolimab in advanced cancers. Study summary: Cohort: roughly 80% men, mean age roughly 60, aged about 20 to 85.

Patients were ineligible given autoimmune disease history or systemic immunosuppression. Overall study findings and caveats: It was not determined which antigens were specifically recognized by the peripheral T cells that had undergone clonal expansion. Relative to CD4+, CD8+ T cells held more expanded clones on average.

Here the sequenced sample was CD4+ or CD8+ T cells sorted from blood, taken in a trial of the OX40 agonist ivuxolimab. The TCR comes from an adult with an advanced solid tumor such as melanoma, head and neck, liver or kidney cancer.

The CDR3 here is CASSLVAGGRYEQYF. The CDR3 DNA is TGTGCCAGCAGCTTAGTTGCGGGCGGCCGGTACGAGCAGTACTTC. The chain carries TRBV11-2 and TRBJ2-5; a weak D match, TRBD2 (5 bases). With the DNA end fitting TRBJ2-7 better, the J assignment may be wrong. From germline, CDR1 is SGHAT and CDR2 FQNNGV. The CDR3 contains 15 residues.